What follows are 25 T cell receptor beta chains derived from one specimen sequenced in a study of T cell responses to AZD1222 COVID-19 vaccine. Generated by immunoSEQ multiplex PCR, the TCRdb table keeps only in-frame clones and is missing some. The sample lists about 150,000 clones; roughly 93% were seen once. Material: peripheral blood, obtained 28 days after the second AZD1222 dose. These receptors all stem from an adult who received the AZD1222 COVID-19 vaccine.

This rearrangement joins TRBV6-5 to TRBJ1-3; 7 bases match TRBD1. The CDR3 consists of 14 residues. J gave up 4 bases and V 6 bases, and 6 bases lay outside the gene matches. The V gene's germline CDR1 is MNHEY and CDR2 SVGAGI. The CDR3 protein is CASSLGQFGNTIYF. The CDR3 nucleotides are TGTGCCAGCAGCCTGGGACAGTTCGGAAACACCATATATTTT.

The chain is built from TRBV11-2 and TRBJ1-5; TRBD1 matches at 8 bases. V lost 5 bases, J lost 2 bases, and 8 bases stayed unmatched. CDR1 is SGHAT and CDR2 is FQNNGV in the germline V gene. There are 16 residues in the CDR3. CDR3 in DNA: TGTGCCAGCAGCCCCCGGACAGGGAGAGGCAATCAGCCCCAGCATTTT. It encodes CASSPRTGRGNQPQHF.

The genes are TRBV29-1 and TRBJ1-1, with unresolved D. CDR1 is SQVTM, CDR2 ANQGSEA, per germline. V lost 3 bases and J lost 6, with 8 bases in between. The CDR3 has 11 residues. CDR3 sequence reads: CSVDGGAEAFF. For the CDR3, the DNA is TGCAGCGTTGATGGTGGGGCTGAAGCTTTCTTT.

In this sample, this clone turned up once. The chain is built from TRBV5-1 and TRBJ2-4, with D perhaps TRBD2 (5 bases). V dropped 0 bases and J dropped 1 base, with 5 bases sitting between them. Germline V CDR1 and CDR2: SGHRS, YFSETQ. The CDR3 sequence is 14 residues long. This chain's CDR3 is CASSLGEAKNIQYF. CDR3 nucleotides: TGCGCCAGCAGCTTGGGGGAGGCCAAAAACATTCAGTACTTC. The complete variable domain, with remaining parts taken from reference TRBV5-1 and TRBJ2-4, reads KAGVTQTPRYLIKTRGQQVTLSCSPISGHRSVSWYQQTPGQGLQFLFEYFSETQRNKGNFPGRFSGRQFSNSRSEMNVSTLELGDSALYLCASSLGEAKNIQYFGAGTRLSVL.

The count of this clone is one. The rearrangement joins TRBV5-5 to TRBJ2-7, with 8 bases lining up with TRBD2. The V segment lost 4 bases and the J segment 2 bases; nucleotides outside the gene matches: 5. CDR1 SGHKS and CDR2 YYEKEE come from the germline V gene (reference sequence). This CDR3 has 14 amino acids. The CDR3 protein is CASSPAGAPYEQYF. CDR3 bases: TGTGCCAGCAGCCCAGCGGGGGCCCCCTACGAGCAGTACTTC.

J is TRBJ1-2 and V is TRBV5-1; no reliable D call. This CDR3 is built from 13 residues. Per germline, CDR1 SGHRS and CDR2 YFSETQ. V lost 4 bases, J lost 9 bases, and 16 bases lay in between. Written as DNA, the CDR3 is TGCGCCAGCAGCCTGATCGGTATGAGTAGCTACACCTTC. It codes for CASSLIGMSSYTF.

The sample holds one count of this clone. This chain joins TRBV19 and TRBJ1-4; tentatively, D is TRBD1 (5 bases). The CDR3 spans 16 residues. Per germline, CDR1 LNHDA and CDR2 SQIVND (reference sequence). Trimming pared 2 bases from V and 8 bases from J, leaving 18 bases between. The DNA of the CDR3 is TGTGCCAGTAGTATAAAGGCCGGGACGACGGGAGAAAAACTGTTTTTT. This sequence encodes CASSIKAGTTGEKLFF.

This chain joins TRBV5-1 and TRBJ2-3; D is undetermined. The V end was cut by 1 base, the J end by 0 bases, with 6 bases between. The CDR3 consists of 14 residues. CDR1 is SGHRS, CDR2 YFSETQ, per germline. Here the CDR3 reads CASSLQTSTDTQYF. CDR3 DNA: TGCGCCAGCAGCTTGCAGACCAGCACAGATACGCAGTATTTT. The entire variable domain, with the rest obtained from reference TRBV5-1 and TRBJ2-3, is as follows: KAGVTQTPRYLIKTRGQQVTLSCSPISGHRSVSWYQQTPGQGLQFLFEYFSETQRNKGNFPGRFSGRQFSNSRSEMNVSTLELGDSALYLCASSLQTSTDTQYFGPGTRLTVL.

This clone showed up just once. The V gene is TRBV14, the J gene TRBJ1-6, with unresolved D. Germline V CDR1 and CDR2: SGHDN, FVKESK. This CDR3 is built from 13 residues. V lost 2 bases to trimming and J lost 8 bases, with 7 bases between them. Written as DNA, the CDR3 is TGTGCCAGCAGCCAATCTTCGTATTCACCCCTCCACTTT. Its protein product is CASSQSSYSPLHF.

The V call is TRBV19, the J call TRBJ2-1; no clear D. CDR1 LNHDA and CDR2 SQIVND come from the germline V gene (reference sequence). The CDR3 has 15 residues. The germline V and J ends were trimmed by 3 bases and 0 bases, with 9 bases remaining between them. DNA for the CDR3: TGTGCCAGTAGTATTTTGTGGAGCTCCTACAATGAGCAGTTCTTC. Its translation: CASSILWSSYNEQFF.

This chain joins TRBV5-1 and TRBJ2-7; D is tentatively TRBD1 or TRBD2 (5 bases each). CDR3 length: 14 residues. The V end lost 1 base, the J end lost 0 bases, and 8 bases lay between the germline ends. Germline lookup yields CDR1 SGHRS and CDR2 YFSETQ. CDR3 DNA: TGCGCCAGCAGCTTGTTGGGGGACTCCTACGAGCAGTACTTC. Protein sequence: CASSLLGDSYEQYF.

The rearrangement joins TRBV5-1 to TRBJ2-7, with TRBD1 identical over 7 bases. CDR3 length: 14 residues. Germline CDR1 and CDR2: SGHRS and YFSETQ. The V segment lost 0 bases and the J segment 6 bases; nucleotides outside the gene matches: 6. CDR3 loop: CASSLDGTEFEQYF. The CDR3 coding sequence is TGCGCCAGCAGCTTGGATGGGACAGAGTTCGAGCAGTACTTC.

The V gene is TRBV4-1, the J gene TRBJ2-1; D is undetermined. This CDR3 has 12 residues. CDR1 MGHRA and CDR2 YSYEKL come from the germline V gene. Trimming took 6 bases from V and 6 from J, leaving 9 bases between them. CDR3 coding DNA: TGCGCCAGCAGGGACCGAGTCAATGAGCAGTTCTTC. Its protein product is CASRDRVNEQFF.

CDR3 in amino acids: CASSQAGSGNTIYF. The CDR3 bases are TGCGCCAGCAGCCAAGCAGGGTCTGGAAACACCATATATTTT. V and J are TRBV4-1 and TRBJ1-3; possible D gene TRBD1, 5 bases. The CDR3 contains 14 residues. V was trimmed by 1 base and J by 1 base, leaving 5 bases between them. Germline V gene sequence: CDR1 MGHRA, CDR2 YSYEKL.

The V and J genes are TRBV14 and TRBJ1-1, with D hard to call. Looked up from germline, CDR1 is SGHDN and CDR2 is FVKESK. The CDR3 has 13 amino acids. V gave up 4 bases and J gave up 8 bases, with 14 bases separating them. CDR3 loop: CASSRGSHTEAFF. Written as DNA, the CDR3 is TGTGCCAGCAGCCGCGGGAGTCATACAGAAGCTTTCTTT.

CDR3 DNA sequence: TGTGCCAGCTCACCAGCCACAGGACCAAAGAACACTGAAGCTTTCTTT. Translating it yields CASSPATGPKNTEAFF. The chain combines TRBV18 with TRBJ1-1; maybe TRBD1 (5 bases). The CDR3 extends over 16 amino acids. Germline V lookup: CDR1 KGHSH, CDR2 LQKENI. The germline V and J ends were trimmed by 2 bases and 1 base, with 14 bases remaining between them. The full variable domain, in which reference TRBV18 and TRBJ1-1 provide the parts outside the CDR3, is NAGVMQNPRHLVRRRGQEARLRCSPMKGHSHVYWYRQLPEEGLKFMVYLQKENIIDESGMPKERFSAEFPKEGPSILRIQQVVRGDSAAYFCASSPATGPKNTEAFFGQGTRLTVV.

The V gene is TRBV10-3, the J gene TRBJ2-7; D is unclear. V lost 4 bases, J lost 6 bases, and 7 bases lay in between. CDR3 length: 11 amino acids. Germline CDR1 is ENHRY and CDR2 is SYGVKD. CDR3 region: CAISVLGEQYF. The CDR3, as DNA: TGTGCCATCAGTGTTTTAGGCGAGCAGTACTTC.

The chain joins TRBV5-4 to TRBJ2-3, with TRBD2 identical over 8 bases. With V trimmed by 4 bases and J by 1 base, 2 bases remained unmatched. CDR1 and CDR2 from the germline V gene are SGHNT and YYREEE (reference sequence). The CDR3 is 14 amino acids. The CDR3 DNA follows: TGTGCCAGCAGCCCGGGGGGGGGCACAGATACGCAGTATTTT. Translating it yields CASSPGGGTDTQYF. Full variable domain (missing parts from reference TRBV5-4 and TRBJ2-3): ETGVTQSPTHLIKTRGQQVTLRCSSQSGHNTVSWYQQALGQGPQFIFQYYREEENGRGNFPPRFSGLQFPNYSSELNVNALELDDSALYLCASSPGGGTDTQYFGPGTRLTVL.

V usage is TRBV7-8 and J usage is TRBJ1-2; D is unclear. V lost 6 bases and J lost 0, with 20 bases in between. The CDR3 has 17 amino acids. Germline assignment: CDR1 SGHVS and CDR2 FQNEAQ. CDR3 sequence: CASRYRSLSPPNYGYTF. In DNA form, the CDR3 reads TGTGCCAGCAGATACCGGTCCCTGTCCCCACCTAACTATGGCTACACCTTC.

The chain recombines TRBV27 with TRBJ2-2, with 9 bases identical to TRBD1. The CDR3 totals 14 residues. In germline, CDR1 is MNHEY, CDR2 SMNVEV (reference sequence). J was trimmed by 5 bases and V by 7 bases; bases with no gene match: 5. DNA of the CDR3: TGTGCCAGCAAGGGACAGGGAGGGACCGGGGAGCTGTTTTTT. This codes for CASKGQGGTGELFF.

The chain employs TRBV5-1 and TRBJ1-1; 8 bases align to TRBD1. The germline V gene encodes CDR1 SGHRS and CDR2 YFSETQ. CDR3 size: 17 residues. The trim removed 3 bases at V and 5 bases at J, leaving 15 bases unmatched. CDR3 amino acids: CASSWDPIQGGRTEAFF. The CDR3 bases are TGCGCCAGCAGCTGGGACCCAATACAGGGGGGCAGAACTGAAGCTTTCTTT.

The chain is built from TRBV7-2 and TRBJ2-1, with 10 bases identical to TRBD2. CDR1 and CDR2 (germline): SGHTA, FQGNSA. V dropped 0 bases and J dropped 15; count of bases not matched to a gene: 8. This CDR3 comprises 14 residues. For the CDR3, the DNA is TGTGCCAGCAGCTTAGCGCGGCTAGCGGGGGAGTTGTTCTTC. Translating gives CASSLARLAGELFF.

The chain joins TRBV7-2 to TRBJ1-1; 8 bases match TRBD1. The V gene's germline CDR1 is SGHTA and CDR2 FQGNSA. The CDR3 spans 14 residues. V trimming: 5 bases; J trimming: 7 bases; junction bases outside the gene matches: 9. CDR3 sequence: CASSQERTGSEAFF. DNA of the CDR3: TGTGCCAGCAGCCAGGAACGGACAGGGAGTGAAGCTTTCTTT. The whole variable domain, remainder taken from reference TRBV7-2 and TRBJ1-1, is GAGVSQSPSNKVTEKGKDVELRCDPISGHTALYWYRQSLGQGLEFLIYFQGNSAPDKSGLPSDRFSAERTGGSVSTLTIQRTQQEDSAVYLCASSQERTGSEAFFGQGTRLTVV.

The genes are TRBV29-1 and TRBJ1-1, with D perhaps matching TRBD1 (5 bases). The CDR3 has 11 amino acids. Trimming left V 5 bases short and J 1 base short, with 5 bases between. Germline V gene sequence: CDR1 SQVTM, CDR2 ANQGSEA. CDR3 sequence reads: CSVTGNTEAFF. DNA for the CDR3: TGCAGCGTTACAGGGAACACTGAAGCTTTCTTT.

This chain links TRBV7-9 with TRBJ1-1; 7 bases agree with TRBD1. CDR1 is SEHNR and CDR2 is FQNEAQ in the germline V gene (reference sequence). Trimming removed 5 bases from V and 0 bases from J; junction bases left unmatched: 6. This CDR3 contains 15 residues. DNA of the CDR3: TGTGCCAGCAGCCCGGGACAGAAGATGAACACTGAAGCTTTCTTT. Its translation: CASSPGQKMNTEAFF.